This T cell receptor beta chain was observed in a study of early T cells in non-severe SARS-CoV-2 infection (dated by TCRdb to about 2021). Describing the broader study: Because TCR sequencing was done on bulk RNA from unsorted whole blood, the alpha and beta chains could not be paired. What the study reported, not specific to this receptor: VDJdb matching was skewed toward anti-spike CD8 responses and likely underestimated virus-specific expansions by missing private and CD4 specificities.

The study was a case-control design nested within a healthcare worker cohort in London, UK, with weekly nasopharyngeal swab PCR tests and blood sampling. Healthcare workers were recruited during the week of the UK lockdown, between 23 and 31 March 2020, and followed weekly for up to 16 weeks. This clonotype was detected many times. Its antigen remains unidentified. Per-nucleotide qualities are absent, and no much larger clonotype sits a single base away. Library preparation used 5' RACE. TCRdb names NextSeq 500 as the instrument used. In the TCR library protocol, unique molecular identifiers were attached to individual cDNA molecules to correct for PCR bias and sequencing error. Sequencing covered both TCR alpha and beta chains, and within each sample the abundances of alpha and beta sequences were tightly co-correlated. The study's processing was this. Decombinator V4 was used to annotate the V gene, J gene and CDR3 of the TCR sequences. Expanded TCRs were defined as changing significantly between any two time points under a Poisson model with p below 0.0001. TCR abundances were normalised to the total number of TCRs sequenced per sample and were expressed as counts per million. TRAV1-2 paired with TRAJ12, TRAJ20 or TRAJ33 defined MAIT TCRs, while TRAV10 paired with TRAJ18 defined iNKT TCRs. VDJdb, accessed 1 November 2021, was searched for CMV, EBV and SARS-CoV-2 annotated TCRs, with TCRs annotated for multiple antigens excluded. TCRdb trimmed the raw reads at Q25, called clones with MiXCR and kept productive beta chains. Entries are consolidated by CDR3 protein sequence, retaining the most common genes and DNA. TCRdb's processing, not the authors', yielded these V and J calls. The sample contains 20,000 to 25,000 distinct CDR3 sequences, about 5.7% of them found a single time. 14% of the sample goes to the ten largest clones.

CDR1 and CDR2 are read off the germline V gene as LGHNA and YSLEER. Germline trimming: 0 bases from V, 8 bases from J; junction bases outside gene matches: 3. From its cysteine to its phenylalanine, the CDR3 spans 14 amino acids. The read is trimmed to its CDR3 DNA, 42 bases read in frame from base 1. The TCR was taken from an adult who was a healthcare worker with PCR-confirmed SARS-CoV-2 infection or an uninfected control (not recorded which). The source was whole blood, collected at baseline. The sequence links TRBV4-3 to TRBJ1-3; 8 bases in the junction line up with TRBD1. CDR3 reads: CASSQEDRADTIYF. Here is the DNA: TGCGCCAGCAGCCAAGAGGACAGGGCGGACACCATATATTTT.